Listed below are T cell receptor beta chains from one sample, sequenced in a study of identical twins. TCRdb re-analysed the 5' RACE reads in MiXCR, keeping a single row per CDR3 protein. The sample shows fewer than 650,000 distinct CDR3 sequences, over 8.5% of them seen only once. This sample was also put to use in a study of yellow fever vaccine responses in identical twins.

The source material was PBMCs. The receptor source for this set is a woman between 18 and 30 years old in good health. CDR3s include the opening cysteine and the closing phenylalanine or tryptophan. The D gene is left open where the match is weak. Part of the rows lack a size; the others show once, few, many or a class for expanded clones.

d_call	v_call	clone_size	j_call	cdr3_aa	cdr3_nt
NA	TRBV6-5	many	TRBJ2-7	CASSYPSSAAGYEQYF	TGTGCCAGCAGTTACCCTTCTTCCGCCGCAGGCTACGAGCAGTACTTC
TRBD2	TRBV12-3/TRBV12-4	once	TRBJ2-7	CAFSLGLAAGGRSYEQYF	TGTGCCTTCAGTTTAGGCCTAGCGGCGGGAGGTCGTTCCTACGAGCAGTACTTC
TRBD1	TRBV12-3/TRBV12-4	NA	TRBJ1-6	CASTLTGDYSPLHF	TGTGCCAGCACCCTTACAGGGGATTATTCACCCCTCCACTTT
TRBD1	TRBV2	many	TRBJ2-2	CASSRDRGTGELFF	TGTGCCAGCAGTAGGGACAGGGGAACCGGGGAGCTGTTTTTT
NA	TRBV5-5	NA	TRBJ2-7	CASSLQDQAANYF	TGTGCCAGCAGCTTACAGGACCAAGCGGCAAACTACTTC
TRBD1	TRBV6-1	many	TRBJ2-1	CASSKSPGTGQGRQFF	TGTGCCAGCAGTAAATCCCCCGGGACAGGGCAAGGTAGGCAGTTCTTC
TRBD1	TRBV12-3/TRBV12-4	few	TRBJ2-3	CASSLGTGPQPDTQYF	TGTGCCAGCAGTTTAGGGACAGGTCCGCAGCCAGATACGCAGTATTTT
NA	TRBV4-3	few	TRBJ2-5	CASSYGRGGKETQYF	TGCGCCAGCAGCTATGGCCGTGGGGGCAAAGAGACCCAGTACTTC
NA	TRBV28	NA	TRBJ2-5	CASGYRPTQYF	TGTGCCAGCGGGTACAGGCCCACCCAGTACTTC
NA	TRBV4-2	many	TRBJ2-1	CASSQDNFGEQFF	TGTGCCAGCAGCCAAGATAACTTCGGGGAGCAGTTCTTC
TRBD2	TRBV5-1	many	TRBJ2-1	CASSLTSGIYNEQFF	TGCGCCAGCTCCCTGACTAGCGGTATTTACAATGAGCAGTTCTTC
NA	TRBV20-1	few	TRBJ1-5	CSAKRQEINQPQHF	TGCAGTGCTAAGAGACAGGAAATTAATCAGCCCCAGCATTTT
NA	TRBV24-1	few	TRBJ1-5	CATSDFGGNQPQHF	TGTGCCACCAGTGATTTTGGCGGGAATCAGCCCCAGCATTTT
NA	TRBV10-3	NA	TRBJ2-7	CAVALAVENEQYF	TGTGCCGTCGCATTAGCGGTGGAGAACGAGCAGTACTTC
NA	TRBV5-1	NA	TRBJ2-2	CASSLALGGPGELFF	TGCGCCAGCAGCTTGGCCCTCGGAGGCCCCGGGGAGCTGTTTTTT
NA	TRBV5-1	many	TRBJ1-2	CASSLGQNRYGYTF	TGCGCCAGCAGCTTGGGACAGAACCGCTATGGCTACACCTTC
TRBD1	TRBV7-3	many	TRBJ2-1	CASSPRDRDNNEQFF	TGTGCCAGCAGCCCCCGGGACAGGGACAACAATGAGCAGTTCTTC
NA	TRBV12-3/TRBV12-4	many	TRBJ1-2	CASRLMPVPGPNGYTF	TGTGCCAGCAGGTTAATGCCCGTACCCGGGCCGAATGGCTACACCTTC
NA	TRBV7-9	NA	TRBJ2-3	CASSWGAGLDTQYF	TGTGCCAGCAGCTGGGGGGCTGGATTGGATACGCAGTATTTT
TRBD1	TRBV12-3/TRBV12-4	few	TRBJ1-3	CASSSLTGAGNTIYF	TGTGCCAGCAGTTCTCTCACAGGGGCGGGAAACACCATATATTTT
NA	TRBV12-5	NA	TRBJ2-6	CATSPTASGANVLTF	TGTGCCACCTCCCCGACAGCCTCTGGGGCCAACGTCCTGACTTTC
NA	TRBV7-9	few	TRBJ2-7	CASSLSVSGAYEQYF	TGTGCCAGCAGCTTATCAGTGTCAGGTGCCTACGAGCAGTACTTC
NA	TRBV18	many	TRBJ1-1	CASSPTGRTEAFF	TGTGCCAGCTCACCAACAGGGCGCACTGAAGCTTTCTTT
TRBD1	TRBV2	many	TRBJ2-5	CASSRNTGQYQETQYF	TGTGCCAGCAGTAGAAATACGGGACAGTACCAAGAGACCCAGTACTTC
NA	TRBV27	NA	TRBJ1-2	CASSITPRESNGYTF	TGTGCCAGCAGTATTACACCTAGGGAATCCAATGGCTACACCTTC
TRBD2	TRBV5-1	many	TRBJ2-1	CASSSSTRGAGGHEQFF	TGCGCCAGCAGCTCGTCGACTAGGGGAGCGGGAGGGCATGAGCAGTTCTTC
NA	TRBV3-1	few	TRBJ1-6	CASSGLAFSALHF	TGTGCCAGCAGCGGGCTCGCCTTTTCGGCCCTCCACTTT
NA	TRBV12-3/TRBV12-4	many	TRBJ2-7	CASSLYRGSYEQYF	TGTGCCAGCAGTTTGTACCGGGGATCCTACGAGCAGTACTTC
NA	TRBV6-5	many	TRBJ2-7	CASSYSHSYEQYF	TGTGCCAGCAGTTACTCACACTCCTACGAGCAGTACTTC
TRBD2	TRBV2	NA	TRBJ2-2	CASSEGLAGPANTGELFF	TGTGCCAGCAGTGAGGGACTAGCGGGTCCCGCGAACACCGGGGAGCTGTTTTTT
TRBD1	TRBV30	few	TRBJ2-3	CAWSGQGTDTQYF	TGTGCCTGGAGTGGACAGGGGACAGATACGCAGTATTTT
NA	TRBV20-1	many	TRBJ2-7	CSAGTFFSYEQYF	TGCAGTGCCGGGACTTTCTTCTCCTACGAGCAGTACTTC
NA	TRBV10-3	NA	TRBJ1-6	CAISEERWDSPLHF	TGTGCCATCAGTGAGGAGCGGTGGGATTCACCCCTCCACTTT
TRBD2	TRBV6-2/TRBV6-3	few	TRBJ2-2	CASSLLAEAGELFF	TGTGCCAGCAGTTTACTAGCGGAGGCCGGGGAGCTGTTTTTT
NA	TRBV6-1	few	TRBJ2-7	CASISSAGNNEQYF	TGTGCCAGCATCTCATCCGCAGGGAACAACGAGCAGTACTTC
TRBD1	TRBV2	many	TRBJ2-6	CASREGTGNSGANVLTF	TGTGCCAGCAGGGAGGGGACAGGGAACTCTGGGGCCAACGTCCTGACTTTC
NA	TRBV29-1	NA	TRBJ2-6	CSADGGSGANVLTF	TGCAGCGCCGACGGTGGTTCTGGGGCCAACGTCCTGACTTTC
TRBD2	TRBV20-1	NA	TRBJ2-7	CCARNLMRGVSYEQYF	TGCTGTGCTAGAAACCTTATGCGGGGGGTCTCCTACGAGCAGTACTTC
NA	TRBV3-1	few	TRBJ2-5	CASSTGGAETQYF	TGTGCCAGCAGCACGGGGGGCGCAGAGACCCAGTACTTC
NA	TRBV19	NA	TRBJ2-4	CASSTVTRAKNIQYF	TGTGCCAGTAGCACTGTGACCCGGGCCAAAAACATTCAGTACTTC
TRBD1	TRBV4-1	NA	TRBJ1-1	CASSQDGRGRVGMEAFF	TGCGCCAGCAGCCAAGATGGCAGGGGGCGCGTCGGGATGGAAGCTTTCTTT
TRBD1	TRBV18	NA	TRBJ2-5	CASSPIGGKETQYF	TGTGCCAGCTCACCAATAGGGGGCAAAGAGACCCAGTACTTC
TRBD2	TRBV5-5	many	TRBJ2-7	CASSHGGGSPSYEQYF	TGTGCCAGCAGCCACGGCGGGGGGTCACCCTCCTACGAGCAGTACTTC
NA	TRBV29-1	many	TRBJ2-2	CSVDRGLTGELFF	TGCAGCGTTGATAGGGGTCTTACCGGGGAGCTGTTTTTT
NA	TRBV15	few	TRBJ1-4	CATSRDLLSTNEKLFF	TGTGCCACCAGCAGAGATCTCCTGAGCACTAATGAAAAACTGTTTTTT
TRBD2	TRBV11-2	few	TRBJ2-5	CATTGPREGETQYF	TGTGCCACCACTGGGCCCCGGGAGGGAGAGACCCAGTACTTC
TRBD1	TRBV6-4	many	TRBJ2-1	CASSRYHGGQGYNEQFF	TGTGCCAGCAGCCGCTACCACGGGGGACAGGGATACAATGAGCAGTTCTTC
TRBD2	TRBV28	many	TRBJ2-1	CASSFILAGGDNEQFF	TGTGCCAGCAGTTTCATCTTAGCGGGGGGTGACAATGAGCAGTTCTTC
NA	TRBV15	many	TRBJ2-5	CATSRTGREETQYF	TGTGCCACCAGCAGAACAGGGCGCGAAGAGACCCAGTACTTC
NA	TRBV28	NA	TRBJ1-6	CASSSRVGNSPLHF	TGTGCCAGCAGTTCCAGGGTAGGCAATTCACCCCTCCACTTT
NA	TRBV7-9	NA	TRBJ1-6	CASSWDAGNSPLHF	TGTGCCAGCAGCTGGGACGCCGGTAATTCACCCCTCCACTTT
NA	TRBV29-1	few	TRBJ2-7	CSVEKQGAYEQYF	TGCAGCGTTGAAAAGCAGGGTGCCTACGAGCAGTACTTC